The text below deals with one TCR beta chain. Its target is unknown. This sample is drawn from a study of T cell responses to AZD1222 COVID-19 vaccine. Study-wide results and limits: A mostly white British donor set with more females was recruited, and clonal diversity was possibly underestimated.

This CDR3 contains 17 residues. CDR1 LGHDT and CDR2 YNNKEL come from the germline V gene (reference sequence). V lost 4 bases, J lost 2 bases, and 14 bases stayed unmatched. Using immunoSEQ multiplex PCR, the repertoire was profiled, and TCRdb retains in-frame clones only, with some absent. The sample yields about 88,000 clones, 91% seen once. V usage is TRBV3-1 (or the pseudogene TRBV3-2) and J usage is TRBJ2-7, with TRBD2 matching over 7 bases. Sequencing used peripheral blood, obtained on day 0 of MenACWY control vaccination. The sequence was collected from an adult in good health. CDR3 amino acids: CASSPPSGHDPPYEQYF. The CDR3 coding sequence is TGTGCCAGCAGCCCCCCTAGCGGCCATGACCCCCCCTACGAGCAGTACTTC.